The T cell receptor beta chain under discussion was sequenced for a study of T cell responses to AZD1222 COVID-19 vaccine. The assay was immunoSEQ multiplex PCR, and TCRdb's table has in-frame clones only and misses some. The sample lists roughly 78,000 clones, roughly four fifths occurring once. The CDR3 contains 14 residues. Germline V lookup: CDR1 MNHEY, CDR2 SVGAGI. This clonotype was sampled from an adult in good health. The chain combines TRBV6-5 with TRBJ2-2; D is uncertain. The sequencing here drew on peripheral blood, taken on day 0 of AZD1222 vaccination. CDR3 sequence reads: CATGGPGNTGELFF. As DNA, the CDR3 is TGTGCTACTGGTGGGCCGGGGAACACCGGGGAGCTGTTTTTT.